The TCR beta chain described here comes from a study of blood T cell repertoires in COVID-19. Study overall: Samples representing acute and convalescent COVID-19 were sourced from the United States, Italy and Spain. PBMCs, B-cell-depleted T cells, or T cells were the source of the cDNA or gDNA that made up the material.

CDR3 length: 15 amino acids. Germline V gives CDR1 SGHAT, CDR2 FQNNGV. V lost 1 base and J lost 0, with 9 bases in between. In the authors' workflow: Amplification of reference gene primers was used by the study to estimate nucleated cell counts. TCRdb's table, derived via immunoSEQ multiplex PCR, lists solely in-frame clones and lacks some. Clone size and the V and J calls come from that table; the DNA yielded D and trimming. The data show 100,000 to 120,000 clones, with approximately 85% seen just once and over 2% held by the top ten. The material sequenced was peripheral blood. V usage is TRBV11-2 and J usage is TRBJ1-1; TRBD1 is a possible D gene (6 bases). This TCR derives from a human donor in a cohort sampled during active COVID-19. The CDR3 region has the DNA TGTGCCAGCAGCTTAGCAGGGGCCATGAACACTGAAGCTTTCTTT. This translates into CASSLAGAMNTEAFF.